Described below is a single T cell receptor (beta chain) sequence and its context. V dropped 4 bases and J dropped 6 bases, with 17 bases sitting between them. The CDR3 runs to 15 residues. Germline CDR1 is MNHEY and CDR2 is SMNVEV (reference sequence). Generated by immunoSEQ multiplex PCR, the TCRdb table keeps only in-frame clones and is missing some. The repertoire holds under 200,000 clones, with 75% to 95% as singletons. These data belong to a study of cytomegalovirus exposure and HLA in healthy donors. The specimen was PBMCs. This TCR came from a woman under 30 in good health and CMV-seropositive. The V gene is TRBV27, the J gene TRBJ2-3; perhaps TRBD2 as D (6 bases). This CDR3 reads CASSYSRGGRDTQYF. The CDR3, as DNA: TGTGCCAGCAGTTATTCGCGGGGAGGCAGGGATACGCAGTATTTT.